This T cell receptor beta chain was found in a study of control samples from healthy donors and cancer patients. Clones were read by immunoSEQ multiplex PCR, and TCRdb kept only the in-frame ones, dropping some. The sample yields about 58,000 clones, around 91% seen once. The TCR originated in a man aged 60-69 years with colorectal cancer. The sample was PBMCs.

The CDR3 region has the DNA TGTGCCAGCAGCCCCCGGAGGGGTAGCTACGAGCAGTACTTC. It translates to CASSPRRGSYEQYF. J is TRBJ2-7 and V is TRBV7-8; D is perhaps TRBD2 (6 bases). Trimming removed 5 bases at V and 3 bases at J, with 14 bases between. CDR1 and CDR2 from the germline V gene are SGHVS and FQNEAQ. The CDR3 runs 14 residues. Using reference TRBV7-8 and TRBJ2-7 for the parts outside the CDR3, the full variable domain is GAGVSQSPRYKVAKRGQDVALRCDPISGHVSLFWYQQALGQGPEFLTYFQNEAQLDKSGLPSDRFFAERPEGSVSTLKIQRTQQEDSAVYLCASSPRRGSYEQYFGPGTRLTVT.